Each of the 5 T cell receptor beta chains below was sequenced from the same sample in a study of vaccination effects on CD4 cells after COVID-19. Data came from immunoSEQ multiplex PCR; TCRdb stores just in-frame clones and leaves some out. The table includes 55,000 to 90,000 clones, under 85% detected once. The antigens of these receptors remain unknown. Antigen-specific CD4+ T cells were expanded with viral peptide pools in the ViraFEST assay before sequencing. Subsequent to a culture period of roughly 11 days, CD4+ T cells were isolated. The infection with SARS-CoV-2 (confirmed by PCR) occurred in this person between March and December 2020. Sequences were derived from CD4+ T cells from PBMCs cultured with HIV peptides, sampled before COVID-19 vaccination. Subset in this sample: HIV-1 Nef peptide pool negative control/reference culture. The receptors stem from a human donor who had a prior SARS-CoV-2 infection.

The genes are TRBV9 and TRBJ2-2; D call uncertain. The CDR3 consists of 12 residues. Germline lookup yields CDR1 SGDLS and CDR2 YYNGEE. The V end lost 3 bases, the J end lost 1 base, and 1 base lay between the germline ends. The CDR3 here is CASSGNTGELFF. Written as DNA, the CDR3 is TGTGCCAGCAGCGGGAACACCGGGGAGCTGTTTTTT.

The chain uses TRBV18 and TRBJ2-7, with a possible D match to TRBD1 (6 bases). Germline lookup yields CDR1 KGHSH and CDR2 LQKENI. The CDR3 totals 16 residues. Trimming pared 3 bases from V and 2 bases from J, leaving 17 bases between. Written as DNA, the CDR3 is TGTGCCAGCTCACCGGGTGGCAAACAGGGCACCTACGAGCAGTACTTC. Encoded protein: CASSPGGKQGTYEQYF. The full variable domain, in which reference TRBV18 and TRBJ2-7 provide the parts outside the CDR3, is NAGVMQNPRHLVRRRGQEARLRCSPMKGHSHVYWYRQLPEEGLKFMVYLQKENIIDESGMPKERFSAEFPKEGPSILRIQQVVRGDSAAYFCASSPGGKQGTYEQYFGPGTRLTVT.

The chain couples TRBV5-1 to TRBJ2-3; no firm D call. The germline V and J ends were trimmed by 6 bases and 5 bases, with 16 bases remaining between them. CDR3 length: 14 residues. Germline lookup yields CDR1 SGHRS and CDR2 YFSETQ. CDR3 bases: TGCGCCAGCAAACAAACAGTCAGCCAAGATACGCAGTATTTT. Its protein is CASKQTVSQDTQYF.

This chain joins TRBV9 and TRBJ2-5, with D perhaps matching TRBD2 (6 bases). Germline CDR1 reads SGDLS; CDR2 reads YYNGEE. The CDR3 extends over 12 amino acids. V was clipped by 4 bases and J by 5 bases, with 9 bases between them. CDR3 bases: TGTGCCAGCAGCAGGGGAGGCGAGACCCAGTACTTC. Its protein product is CASSRGGETQYF.

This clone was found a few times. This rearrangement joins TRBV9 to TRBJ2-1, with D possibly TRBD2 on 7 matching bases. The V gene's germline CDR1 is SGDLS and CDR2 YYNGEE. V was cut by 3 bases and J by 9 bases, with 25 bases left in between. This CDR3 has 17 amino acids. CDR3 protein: CASSAHGGGRGGGEQFF. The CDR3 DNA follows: TGTGCCAGCAGCGCCCATGGCGGGGGCAGGGGTGGGGGTGAGCAGTTCTTC.